This TCR beta chain was found in a study of blood T cell repertoires in COVID-19. About the research overall: Material from acute and convalescent COVID-19 was sourced from the United States, Italy and Spain.

The germline gives CDR1 LGHDT, CDR2 YNNKEL (reference sequence). V lost 4 bases to trimming and J lost 5 bases, with 14 bases between them. This CDR3 region has 15 residues. TCRdb keeps only in-frame clones here, not all; method: immunoSEQ multiplex PCR. The sample contains approximately 300,000 clones, 90% of which appear only once. Participants came from fewer than 25 US areas, aged about 18 to 90 years. The receptor comes from a young woman with acute COVID-19. Sequencing used PBMCs or T cells enriched from blood (not recorded which). The chain couples TRBV3-1 (or the pseudogene TRBV3-2) to TRBJ2-2; TRBD2 might be the D (5 bases). This CDR3 reads CASSRWERRTGELFF. CDR3 bases: TGTGCCAGCAGCCGGTGGGAGAGACGGACCGGGGAGCTGTTTTTT.